Shown below are 9 T cell receptor beta chains from a single sample sequenced in a study of blood T cell repertoires in COVID-19 (dated by TCRdb to 2018 to 2021). Preparation of the library involved the immunoSEQ multiplex PCR assay. TCRdb retrieved this table from immuneACCESS and kept in-frame rearrangements only. Not all clones are present; in checked studies, unresolved V genes account for under half, and no reason is known for the remainder. The sample table lists 180,000 or so clones, 75% to 90% of them with a count of one. The ten biggest clones cover roughly 8.2% of the sample. Sequenced material: peripheral blood. These receptors were taken from a woman aged 55-75 years with acute or convalescent COVID-19.

This rearrangement joins TRBV9 to TRBJ2-7; D possibly corresponds to TRBD1 (7 bases). The germline V gene encodes CDR1 SGDLS and CDR2 YYNGEE. The CDR3 length is 14 residues. Deletions cut 2 bases from V and 6 bases from J, with 15 bases between. CDR3 sequence (DNA): TGTGCCAGCAGCGTCGGGGGTAACAGGGGCGAGCAGTACTTC. Protein sequence: CASSVGGNRGEQYF.

V and J are TRBV19 and TRBJ2-5; maybe TRBD2 (5 bases). V dropped 10 bases and J dropped 1 base, with 25 bases sitting between them. The length of the CDR3 is 17 residues. The V gene's germline CDR1 is LNHDA and CDR2 SQIVND (reference sequence). DNA for the CDR3: TGTGCCACCTTACCGGGTAGGTGGGAGAAGGCCCAAGAGACCCAGTACTTC. Its translation is CATLPGRWEKAQETQYF.

To note about this clone: This specimen includes other DNA sequences encoding the same CDR3. V gene TRBV7-3 combines with J gene TRBJ2-3, with a possible D match to TRBD2 (5 bases). Trimming cost V 1 base and J 0 bases, with 8 bases left between them. The CDR3 spans 15 residues. Germline values: CDR1 SGHTA, CDR2 FQGTGA. The CDR3 nucleotides are TGTGCCAGCAGCTTAAGCGGAGGTAGCACAGATACGCAGTATTTT. It yields the protein CASSLSGGSTDTQYF.

The rearrangement joins TRBV7-9 to TRBJ2-7; a possible D gene is TRBD2 (5 bases). The CDR3 spans 13 residues. Trimming left V 1 base short and J 7 bases short, with 11 bases between. From germline, CDR1 is SEHNR and CDR2 FQNEAQ (reference sequence). The CDR3, as DNA: TGTGCCAGCAGCTTAGAATCTTCGGGGGAGCAGTACTTC. Its translation is CASSLESSGEQYF.

The chain links TRBV2 to TRBJ2-3, with 9 positions matching TRBD2. This CDR3 spans 15 amino acids. CDR1 is SNHLY, CDR2 FYNNEI, per germline. With V trimmed by 11 bases and J by 3 bases, 12 bases remained unmatched. The CDR3 loop reads CAGNSGLADTDTQYF. The CDR3 bases are TGTGCCGGTAACTCGGGACTAGCTGATACAGATACGCAGTATTTT.

In regard to this clone: Other DNA variants within this sample encode the same CDR3. V gene TRBV11-2 combines with J gene TRBJ2-3, with no clear D. The V gene lost 2 bases and the J gene lost 4 bases, with 7 bases spanning the gap. CDR1 is SGHAT and CDR2 is FQNNGV in the germline V gene. The CDR3 is made up of 13 amino acids. The CDR3 here is CASSLSGPDTQYF. CDR3 in DNA: TGTGCCAGCAGCTTAAGTGGCCCAGATACGCAGTATTTT.

This sequence joins TRBV5-5 and TRBJ1-5; no clear D. The germline V and J ends were trimmed by 0 bases and 4 bases, with 8 bases remaining between them. The CDR3 runs to 14 residues. Germline V CDR1 and CDR2: SGHKS, YYEKEE (reference sequence). CDR3 in DNA: TGTGCCAGCAGCTTGGACCTCCGGAATCAGCCCCAGCATTTT. Its translation: CASSLDLRNQPQHF.

This chain connects TRBV24-1 to TRBJ1-1; the D is unclear. Germline lookup yields CDR1 KGHDR and CDR2 SFDVKD. The CDR3 is made up of 12 amino acids. The V end was cut by 4 bases, the J end by 10 bases, with 12 bases between. The DNA for the CDR3 is TGTGCCACCAGTGACCTAGAAGATATAGCTTTCTTT. Amino acids: CATSDLEDIAFF.

The rearrangement uses TRBV6-4 and TRBJ2-6; the D is unclear. The V gene lost 3 bases and the J gene lost 4 bases, with 7 bases spanning the gap. CDR3 length equals 14 residues. Germline CDR1 MRHNA, CDR2 SNTAGT. CDR3 DNA: TGTGCCAGCAGTGAACATCCGGGGGCCAACGTCCTGACTTTC. Protein product: CASSEHPGANVLTF.